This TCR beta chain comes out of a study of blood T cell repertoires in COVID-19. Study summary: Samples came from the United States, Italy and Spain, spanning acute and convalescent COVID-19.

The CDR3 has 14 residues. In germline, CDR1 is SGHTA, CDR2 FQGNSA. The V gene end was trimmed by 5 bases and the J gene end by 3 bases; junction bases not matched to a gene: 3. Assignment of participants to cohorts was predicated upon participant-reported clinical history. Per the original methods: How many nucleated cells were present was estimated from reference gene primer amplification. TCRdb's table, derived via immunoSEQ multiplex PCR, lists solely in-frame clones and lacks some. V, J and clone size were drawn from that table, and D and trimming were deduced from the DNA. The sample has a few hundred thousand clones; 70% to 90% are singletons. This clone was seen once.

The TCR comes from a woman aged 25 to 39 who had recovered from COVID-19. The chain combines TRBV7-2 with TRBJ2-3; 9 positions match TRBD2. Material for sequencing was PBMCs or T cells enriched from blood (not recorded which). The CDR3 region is CASSQRGATDTQYF. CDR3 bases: TGTGCCAGCAGCCAGCGGGGGGCTACAGATACGCAGTATTTT.